Reported below is one TCR beta chain. Its specificity is unknown. The sample comes from a study of cytomegalovirus exposure and HLA in healthy donors. Broader study findings: Presence/absence analysis assumed near-uniform sequencing depth across donors. Sequencing probably produced one cluster of sequence variants that were highly shared.

In germline, CDR1 is MGHRA, CDR2 YSYEKL. V was cut by 8 bases and J by 2 bases, with 10 bases left in between. The CDR3 totals 13 residues. PCR employed 60 Vbeta and 13 Jbeta primers. Sequencing used immunoSEQ multiplex PCR; TCRdb keeps in-frame clones, though not all of them. Seen here are 95,000 to 100,000 clones, approximately 76% observed once, and the top ten hold 15% to 20%. The specimen sequenced was PBMCs. This sequence was found in a woman aged 55-70 years in good health and CMV-seropositive. The chain uses TRBV4-1 and TRBJ1-5; D might be TRBD1 (6 bases). This CDR3 is CASGGQGNQPQHF. The CDR3 bases are TGCGCCAGCGGGGGACAAGGCAATCAGCCCCAGCATTTT.